This record covers a single T cell receptor beta chain. The target antigen is unknown. V lost 8 bases and J 1 base, leaving 11 bases between the germline ends. The germline V gene encodes CDR1 MNHNY and CDR2 SVGAGI (reference sequence). The CDR3 is 13 amino acids. The data stem from a study of T cell repertoires in cytomegalovirus infection. Overall study: An indication of both CMV infection and matching HLA type came from public TCR beta signatures.

General study findings and limits: Within the response measured ex vivo, HLA-C-restricted CMV-specific TCR beta clonotypes were dominant. Carriers of CMV and the relevant HLA type were discriminated by public TCR beta frequency.

One entry per CDR3 protein, called by TCRdb with MiXCR from the reads. The sample contains about half a million distinct CDR3 sequences, about 33% of which appear only once. Sequences were derived from cultured PBMCs, sampled from culture after CMV antigen stimulation. The J gene is TRBJ1-1, the V gene TRBV6-6; no definite D call. This receptor was identified in a human donor in good health (CMV status not recorded). Some clones in this sample may be carry-over from other donors' samples. The CDR3 DNA reads as TGTGCCAGCTCCAGTGAAGAGAACACTGAAGCTTTCTTT. As protein: CASSSEENTEAFF.